The next 27 T cell receptor beta chains were all read from a single sample in a study of T cells after posttransplantation cyclophosphamide. Using immunoSEQ multiplex PCR, the repertoire was profiled, and TCRdb retains in-frame clones only, with some absent. Recorded here are 40,000 to 55,000 clones, none singletons. Specimen: PBMCs. The receptor source for this set is a middle-aged man in good health, CMV-negative, and a related stem cell transplant donor.

This clone was seen at least ten times. The V gene is TRBV4-3, the J gene TRBJ2-1; 8 nucleotides match TRBD2. This CDR3 contains 19 residues. Germline lookup yields CDR1 LGHNA and CDR2 YSLEER. Trimming at V came to 0 bases and at J to 5 bases, leaving 15 bases not matched to a gene. CDR3: CASSQDVERESFGHNEQFF. The CDR3 coding sequence is TGCGCCAGCAGCCAAGATGTGGAGCGGGAGAGTTTCGGGCACAATGAGCAGTTCTTC.

The V and J genes are TRBV6-1 and TRBJ2-5; 10 bases align to TRBD1. The J call is doubtful: the DNA matches TRBJ2-7 better. This CDR3 is 15 amino acids long. From germline, CDR1 is MNHNS and CDR2 SASEGT. CDR3 DNA sequence: TGTGCCAGCAGTGACTACGGGACAGGGGCCTACGAGCAGTACTTC. Translated, it gives CASSDYGTGAYEQYF.

This chain uses TRBV4-2 with TRBJ2-5; TRBD2 is a possible D gene (6 bases). The CDR3 runs 14 residues. V lost 4 bases and J 2 bases, leaving 11 bases between the germline ends. Germline V gene lookup returns CDR1 LGHNA and CDR2 YNFKEQ. The CDR3 region has the DNA TGTGCCAGCAGCCCTTGGAGGGGTCAAGAGACCCAGTACTTC. Protein: CASSPWRGQETQYF.

This clone appeared many times. The chain employs TRBV4-1 and TRBJ2-2; 8 bases line up with TRBD1. V dropped 5 bases and J dropped 4; count of bases not matched to a gene: 3. The CDR3 is made up of 14 amino acids. From germline, CDR1 is MGHRA and CDR2 YSYEKL. DNA for the CDR3: TGCGCCAGCAGCAAAACAGGGGGCACCGGGGAGCTGTTTTTT. Amino acids: CASSKTGGTGELFF.

In its sample, this clone was seen many times. The J gene is TRBJ2-7, the V gene TRBV5-1; D might be TRBD1 (6 bases). This CDR3 region has 13 residues. V gave up 5 bases and J gave up 2 bases, with 11 bases separating them. Germline assignment: CDR1 SGHRS and CDR2 YFSETQ. The CDR3 nucleotides are TGCGCCAGCAGGGCAGGGACACCCTACGAGCAGTACTTC. It yields the protein CASRAGTPYEQYF.

This clone showed up many times. This chain uses TRBV2 with TRBJ1-2; 11 bases match TRBD1. J gave up 3 bases and V 6 bases, and 3 bases lay outside the gene matches. This CDR3 region has 14 residues. The V gene's germline CDR1 is SNHLY and CDR2 FYNNEI. The CDR3 region has the DNA TGTGCCAGCAGCGGACAGGGGGCCGACTATGGCTACACCTTC. The encoded protein is CASSGQGADYGYTF.

The chain carries TRBV28 and TRBJ2-1, with 7 bases aligning to TRBD1. The germline V gene has CDR1 MDHEN and CDR2 SYDVKM. Trimming at V came to 2 bases and at J to 6 bases, leaving 4 bases not matched to a gene. CDR3 length: 14 residues. DNA of the CDR3: TGTGCCAGCAGTTTAAGGGGGCGCATCAATGAGCAGTTCTTC. Protein sequence: CASSLRGRINEQFF.

This clone was seen ten or more times. V usage is TRBV5-1 and J usage is TRBJ1-2; the D is unclear. The CDR3 loop spans 14 amino acids. The V gene lost 0 bases and the J gene lost 6 bases, with 12 bases spanning the gap. Germline values: CDR1 SGHRS, CDR2 YFSETQ. For the CDR3, the DNA is TGCGCCAGCAGCTTGGAGGTTCTGGGAGATGGCTACACCTTC. This codes for CASSLEVLGDGYTF.

Ten or more counts support this clone. The rearrangement links TRBV6-7 to TRBJ2-7, with 12 bases matching TRBD2. TRBV6-7 is treated as an ORF (open reading frame) with a function not yet certain. V lost 2 bases and J lost 6; bases outside the gene matches: 8. This CDR3 is built from 16 residues. The CDR3 reads CASSYPRLAGVSEQYF. DNA of the CDR3: TGTGCCAGCAGTTACCCAAGACTAGCGGGAGTCTCCGAGCAGTACTTC.

This clone was observed many times. The chain uses TRBV2 and TRBJ2-5, with TRBD1 matching 8 bases. The CDR3 loop spans 13 amino acids. CDR1 is SNHLY and CDR2 is FYNNEI in the germline V gene. V was clipped by 7 bases and J by 5 bases; unmatched bases: 6. CDR3 sequence reads: CASTGQGGETQYF. CDR3 nucleotides: TGTGCCAGCACTGGACAGGGCGGGGAGACCCAGTACTTC.

This clone was picked up many times. The V call is TRBV5-6, the J call TRBJ1-5; maybe TRBD1 (5 bases). This CDR3 spans 14 amino acids. V dropped 1 base and J dropped 6 bases, with 11 bases sitting between them. Germline V lookup: CDR1 SGHDT, CDR2 YYEEEE. The CDR3: CASSLLGLGQPQHF. Written as DNA, the CDR3 is TGTGCCAGCAGCTTGTTGGGGCTCGGTCAGCCCCAGCATTTT.

This clone was counted at least ten times. The gene calls are TRBV6-1 and TRBJ2-6; TRBD2 matches 7 bases. The CDR3 covers 18 residues. Germline V lookup: CDR1 MNHNS, CDR2 SASEGT. V was clipped by 2 bases and J by 4 bases; unmatched bases: 11. The CDR3, as DNA: TGTGCCAGCAGTGAAAAGGGGCGGGGACTACAAGGGGCCAACGTCCTGACTTTC. This codes for CASSEKGRGLQGANVLTF.

This clone was counted ten times or more. V usage is TRBV5-4 and J usage is TRBJ2-3, with 8 bases lining up with TRBD1. The CDR3 totals 15 residues. The V and J ends lost 3 bases and 4 bases, in that order; junction bases with no gene match: 7. The germline V gene encodes CDR1 SGHNT and CDR2 YYREEE (reference sequence). DNA of the CDR3: TGTGCCAGCAGCTCACAGGGGGAAGGGGCAGATACGCAGTATTTT. This sequence encodes CASSSQGEGADTQYF.

The table lists this clone with many counts. This chain joins TRBV19 and TRBJ1-5, with D tentatively TRBD1 (5 bases). CDR1 and CDR2 from the germline V gene are LNHDA and SQIVND (reference sequence). Between the trimmed V and J ends, which lost 7 bases and 0 bases, there was a span of 10 bases. The CDR3 runs 14 residues. CDR3 amino acids: CASTNRNSNQPQHF. As DNA, the CDR3 is TGTGCCAGTACGAACAGGAATAGCAATCAGCCCCAGCATTTT.

This clone was recorded at least ten times. This chain connects TRBV11-2 to TRBJ2-7, with no clear D. The CDR3 runs to 12 residues. Germline V gene data show CDR1 as SGHAT and CDR2 as FQNNGV. Trimming shortened V by 3 bases and J by 9 bases, and 12 bases separated the two germline ends. The CDR3 sequence is CASSFASGVQYF. For the CDR3, the DNA is TGTGCCAGCAGCTTCGCTAGTGGTGTGCAGTACTTC.

At least ten counts were recorded for this clone. The chain employs TRBV28 and TRBJ2-1; perhaps TRBD1 as D (6 bases). Trimming took off 5 bases at V and 5 bases at J, with 22 bases between the two ends. The CDR3 has 17 amino acids. Germline V gene data show CDR1 as MDHEN and CDR2 as SYDVKM. CDR3 residues: CASSLPRQASPDNEQFF. CDR3 nucleotides: TGTGCCAGCAGTCTCCCAAGACAGGCCTCCCCGGACAATGAGCAGTTCTTC.

This clone was seen repeatedly, ten times or more. The CDR3 DNA reads TGTGCCAGCATTCCTATACTCTCTGGAAACACCATATATTTT. Its protein product is CASIPILSGNTIYF. The V and J genes are TRBV6-1 and TRBJ1-3, with D unclear. V was cut by 7 bases and J by 0 bases, with 10 bases left in between. The germline CDR1 and CDR2 sequences are MNHNS and SASEGT. The CDR3 length is 14 residues.

In its sample, this clone was seen many times. The rearrangement uses TRBV7-6 and TRBJ2-3; D is possibly TRBD2 (6 bases). This CDR3 is built from 13 residues. Trimming left V 4 bases short and J 5 bases short, with 10 bases between. CDR1 SGHVS and CDR2 FNYEAQ come from the germline V gene. The CDR3 DNA reads TGTGCCAGCAGCTGGGGGGATGTAGATACGCAGTATTTT. Residues: CASSWGDVDTQYF.

This clone has ten or more counts. The genes are TRBV5-1 and TRBJ2-3, with D hard to call. Germline CDR1 SGHRS, CDR2 YFSETQ. The CDR3 runs to 13 residues. The V and J ends lost 7 bases and 4 bases respectively, with 13 bases between them. The CDR3 nucleotides are TGCGCCAGCGCCGTCGAGAGGCCAGATACGCAGTATTTT. Translating it yields CASAVERPDTQYF.

The DNA for the CDR3 is TGTGCCAGTGCAAGACAGGGGTCCTACGAGCAGTACTTC. Translated: CASARQGSYEQYF. The chain couples TRBV19 to TRBJ2-5, with 8 bases lining up with TRBD1. The J call is in doubt because the DNA end fits TRBJ2-7 better. This CDR3 spans 13 amino acids. Germline CDR1 is LNHDA and CDR2 is SQIVND (reference sequence).

This clone showed up many times. V usage is TRBV7-8 and J usage is TRBJ1-1; no reliable D call. Germline CDR1 and CDR2: SGHVS and FQNEAQ. The CDR3 totals 13 residues. V lost 1 base and J lost 1, with 4 bases in between. CDR3 region: CASSLVENTEAFF. DNA of the CDR3: TGTGCCAGCAGCTTAGTAGAGAACACTGAAGCTTTCTTT.

This clone was found many times. CDR3: CAWRGLAGIYEQYF. CDR3 bases: TGTGCCTGGAGAGGCCTAGCGGGTATCTACGAGCAGTACTTC. The rearrangement uses TRBV30 and TRBJ2-7, with 8 positions matching TRBD2. Germline V gene sequence: CDR1 GTSNPN, CDR2 SVGIG (reference sequence). This CDR3 is built from 14 residues. J gave up 3 bases and V 3 bases, and 7 bases lay outside the gene matches.

This clone was seen repeatedly, ten times or more. The rearrangement uses TRBV7-8 and TRBJ2-1; weak D call: TRBD2 (5 bases). The CDR3 is 15 residues long. V lost 1 base and J lost 4, with 11 bases in between. Germline CDR1 reads SGHVS; CDR2 reads FQNEAQ. The CDR3 DNA is TGTGCCAGCAGCTTAGGGCGAGGGCCGTACAATGAGCAGTTCTTC. This sequence encodes CASSLGRGPYNEQFF.

This clone was observed many times. The chain combines TRBV9 with TRBJ2-5; 10 bases map to TRBD2. Per the germline V gene, CDR1 is SGDLS and CDR2 is YYNGEE. V lost 4 bases, J lost 4 bases, and 1 base stayed unmatched. The CDR3 has 13 amino acids. The chain's CDR3 is CASSRLAGETQYF. DNA of the CDR3: TGTGCCAGCAGCCGACTAGCGGGAGAGACCCAGTACTTC.

This clone showed up many times. The J gene is TRBJ1-2, the V gene TRBV7-2, with a tentative D call TRBD1 (5 bases). The V end was cut by 5 bases, the J end by 2 bases, with 15 bases between. The CDR3 is made up of 15 amino acids. Germline values: CDR1 SGHTA, CDR2 FQGNSA. CDR3 DNA: TGTGCCAGCAGCCGTCTCGATCGGGGGAACTATGGCTACACCTTC. It specifies CASSRLDRGNYGYTF.

The table lists this clone with many counts. V usage is TRBV9 and J usage is TRBJ2-5; 10 bases map to TRBD1. The CDR3 spans 15 residues. Germline V gene sequence: CDR1 SGDLS, CDR2 YYNGEE. V lost 4 bases to trimming and J lost 4 bases; unmatched junction nucleotides: 7. The CDR3 sequence: CASSTGTGVIETQYF. The CDR3 DNA follows: TGTGCCAGCAGCACCGGGACAGGGGTAATAGAGACCCAGTACTTC.

This clone was counted ten times or more. The chain has TRBV7-9 and TRBJ1-3; 9 bases are a match to TRBD1. Looked up from germline, CDR1 is SEHNR and CDR2 is FQNEAQ (reference sequence). The CDR3 spans 14 residues. The V gene end was trimmed by 4 bases and the J gene end by 8 bases; junction bases not matched to a gene: 6. CDR3 amino acids: CASSYTGGQDTIYF. The CDR3 nucleotides are TGTGCCAGCAGCTATACAGGGGGCCAGGACACCATATATTTT.